These 18 T cell receptor beta chains came from one sample sequenced in a study of blood T cell repertoires in COVID-19. Some clones are missing from TCRdb's copy, which holds only in-frame ones; the method was immunoSEQ multiplex PCR. The sample shows around 140,000 clones, 70% to 80% of them seen only once. Sequenced: peripheral blood. All receptors derive from a man in his fifties with acute or convalescent COVID-19.

The genes are TRBV19 and TRBJ1-4; tentatively, D is TRBD1 (5 bases). CDR1 and CDR2 from the germline V gene are LNHDA and SQIVND (reference sequence). V lost 11 bases, J lost 3 bases, and 13 bases lay in between. The CDR3 sequence is 13 residues long. The CDR3 DNA sequence: TGTGCCTCAAAGAGACAGTCTAATGAAAAACTGTTTTTT. It encodes CASKRQSNEKLFF.

V gene TRBV6-6 combines with J gene TRBJ1-6; 9 bases are shared with TRBD1. Germline V gene sequence: CDR1 MNHNY, CDR2 SVGAGI (reference sequence). The CDR3 loop spans 15 amino acids. Unmatched junction bases numbered 6, after V lost 6 bases and J lost 6 bases. The CDR3 nucleotides are TGTGCCAGCAGCCCACAGGGGGCGAGTAATTCACCCCTCCACTTT. Translated, it gives CASSPQGASNSPLHF.

The chain recombines TRBV29-1 with TRBJ2-7; TRBD1 might be the D (6 bases). Germline V gene lookup returns CDR1 SQVTM and CDR2 ANQGSEA. The CDR3 has 12 amino acids. For the CDR3, the DNA is TGCGGATATATAGGCAGGGGCTACGAGCAGTACTTC. Protein sequence: CGYIGRGYEQYF.

This clone came up a few times. This sequence joins TRBV5-1 and TRBJ2-2, with 11 nucleotides matching TRBD2. Per germline, CDR1 SGHRS and CDR2 YFSETQ. This CDR3 has 18 residues. The trim removed 8 bases at V and 3 bases at J, leaving 15 bases unmatched. The chain's CDR3 is CARVLAGGPSYHTGELFF. The CDR3 coding sequence is TGCGCCAGGGTCCTAGCGGGGGGCCCCTCTTACCACACCGGGGAGCTGTTTTTT.

This clone was picked up a small number of times. The same CDR3 can be traced to other DNA sequences in this sample. The CDR3 region is CASSVDSDQPQHF. The CDR3 DNA reads as TGTGCCAGCAGCGTAGACAGTGATCAGCCCCAGCATTTT. The chain is built from TRBV9 and TRBJ1-5; D not certain. Germline assignment: CDR1 SGDLS and CDR2 YYNGEE. Trimming removed 0 bases at V and 5 bases at J, with 6 bases between. The CDR3 contains 13 residues.

This chain links TRBV14 with TRBJ2-2; 10 nucleotides match TRBD2. J gave up 3 bases and V 4 bases, and 14 bases lay outside the gene matches. CDR1 is SGHDN, CDR2 FVKESK, per germline. This CDR3 contains 19 residues. The CDR3 loop reads CASSRRGLAGVRDTGELFF. In DNA form, the CDR3 reads TGTGCCAGCAGCCGTAGAGGCCTAGCGGGGGTTCGCGACACCGGGGAGCTGTTTTTT.

The chain joins TRBV21-1 to TRBJ1-2; TRBD1, the D gene given by the table, was not confirmed from the DNA. TRBV21-1 corresponds to a pseudogene. The CDR3 consists of 16 residues. The CDR3 region has the DNA TGTGCCAGCAGCAAAGCTGCACGGGACAGTCTGTGGGGCTACACCTTC. Protein product: CASSKAARDSLWGYTF.

This clone was observed at least ten times. The chain uses TRBV9 and TRBJ2-7; 7 nucleotides agree with TRBD2. The CDR3 totals 15 residues. Looked up from germline, CDR1 is SGDLS and CDR2 is YYNGEE. V gave up 0 bases and J gave up 3 bases; unmatched junction bases: 6. The CDR3 loop reads CASSVAGTTNYEQYF. CDR3 DNA sequence: TGTGCCAGCAGCGTAGCTGGGACTACCAACTACGAGCAGTACTTC.

The chain has TRBV7-8 and TRBJ2-1, with 10 bases identical to TRBD2. Per the germline V gene, CDR1 is SGHVS and CDR2 is FQNEAQ. Losses at the gene ends were 5 bases for V and 8 bases for J; bases not matched to a gene: 0. The CDR3 totals 12 residues. The CDR3, as DNA: TGTGCCAGCAGCGGACTAGCGGATGAGCAGTTCTTC. Residues: CASSGLADEQFF.

The chain employs TRBV30 and TRBJ1-2; 7 bases line up with TRBD1. Germline V gives CDR1 GTSNPN, CDR2 SVGIG (reference sequence). The CDR3 length is 14 residues. J lost 4 bases, V lost 7 bases, and 12 bases had no gene match. The CDR3 here is CAFSTGQAIYGYTF. The CDR3 DNA reads as TGTGCCTTCTCCACTGGACAGGCAATCTATGGCTACACCTTC.

The genes are TRBV2 and TRBJ1-1; D is unclear. V was pared by 2 bases and J by 7 bases, with 8 bases between. The CDR3 has 12 amino acids. CDR1 is SNHLY and CDR2 is FYNNEI in the germline V gene. The CDR3 bases are TGTGCCAGCAGTGAACATTCAGTTGAAGCTTTCTTT. Translating gives CASSEHSVEAFF. The whole variable domain, filled in from reference TRBV2 and TRBJ1-1, reads EPEVTQTPSHQVTQMGQEVILRCVPISNHLYFYWYRQILGQKVEFLVSFYNNEISEKSEIFDDQFSVERPDGSNFTLKIRSTKLEDSAMYFCASSEHSVEAFFGQGTRLTVV.

V usage is TRBV14 and J usage is TRBJ1-5; no reliable D call. The V end was cut by 0 bases, the J end by 11 bases, with 20 bases between. This CDR3 comprises 16 residues. The V gene's germline CDR1 is SGHDN and CDR2 FVKESK. CDR3: CASSQDIGEGSPAQHF. The CDR3 DNA is TGTGCCAGCAGCCAAGATATCGGGGAGGGTTCTCCGGCCCAGCATTTT. Filled out from reference TRBV14 and TRBJ1-5, the complete variable domain reads EAGVTQFPSHSVIEKGQTVTLRCDPISGHDNLYWYRRVMGKEIKFLLHFVKESKQDESGMPNNRFLAERTGGTYSTLKVQPAELEDSGVYFCASSQDIGEGSPAQHFGDGTRLSIL.

The chain carries TRBV7-2 and TRBJ2-5, with TRBD2 matching 12 bases. The CDR3 is made up of 16 amino acids. V dropped 1 base and J dropped 4; count of bases not matched to a gene: 4. Germline values: CDR1 SGHTA, CDR2 FQGNSA. The CDR3 reads CASSLGLAGVVETQYF. The CDR3 DNA follows: TGTGCCAGCAGCTTAGGACTAGCGGGGGTAGTAGAGACCCAGTACTTC.

The chain carries TRBV19 and TRBJ2-5; TRBD2 matches at 7 bases. CDR1 is LNHDA, CDR2 SQIVND, per germline (reference sequence). Trimming took 7 bases from V and 2 from J; bases not matched to a gene: 7. The CDR3 runs to 14 residues. Here the CDR3 reads CASTGRGVQETQYF. As DNA, the CDR3 is TGTGCCAGTACCGGACGGGGGGTACAAGAGACCCAGTACTTC.

The V gene is TRBV30, the J gene TRBJ2-3; TRBD2 is a possible D gene (5 bases). Trimming stripped 0 bases from V and 4 bases from J, with 17 bases between. The CDR3 loop spans 16 amino acids. The germline V gene has CDR1 GTSNPN and CDR2 SVGIG (reference sequence). CDR3: CAWSVGRISDADTQYF. DNA of the CDR3: TGTGCCTGGAGTGTAGGGCGGATTAGCGATGCAGATACGCAGTATTTT.

V and J are TRBV5-4 and TRBJ2-3, with 8 bases matching TRBD2. Trimming at V came to 4 bases and at J to 4 bases, leaving 14 bases not matched to a gene. This CDR3 has 17 residues. Per the germline V gene, CDR1 is SGHNT and CDR2 is YYREEE (reference sequence). The CDR3 loop is CASSPGTSGVEADTQYF. In nucleotides, the CDR3 is TGTGCCAGCAGCCCCGGGACTAGTGGGGTGGAGGCAGATACGCAGTATTTT.

This clone was counted only a few times. The J gene is TRBJ1-6, the V gene TRBV10-1; D not resolved. CDR3 length: 12 residues. Germline V gene lookup returns CDR1 WNHNN and CDR2 SYGVQD (reference sequence). V was clipped by 7 bases and J by 13 bases, with 14 bases between them. In DNA, the CDR3 is TGCGCCAGCATTGGGTCGACTTCGCCCCTCCACTTT. The encoded protein is CASIGSTSPLHF.

The J gene is TRBJ2-3, the V gene TRBV6-5; TRBD1 agrees at 8 bases. V lost 5 bases and J lost 2; bases outside the gene matches: 6. The germline gives CDR1 MNHEY, CDR2 SVGAGI. The CDR3 is made up of 15 amino acids. CDR3 region: CASSLRGLTTDTQYF. The DNA for the CDR3 is TGTGCCAGCAGTCTCAGGGGGCTCACCACAGATACGCAGTATTTT.